This T cell receptor (beta chain) was recorded in a study of vaccination and CD4 T cells after COVID-19 (dated 2022 in TCRdb). Concerning the study at large: Convalescent patients had a positive SARS-CoV-2 result on nasal swab PCR, and of these patients, nine had mild disease and one had severe disease. The convalescent cohort comprised six males and four females, including two Hispanic individuals, seven Caucasians, two Asians and one multiracial person. Participants got two doses of the Pfizer-BioNTech BNT162b2 vaccine (n=8) or two doses of the Moderna mRNA-1273 vaccine (n=2). Post-COVID blood samples from convalescent patients were collected a median of around 110 days after diagnosis, with a range of roughly 35 to 170 days. Post-vaccine blood samples were collected a median of about 69 days after the second vaccine dose, ranging from about 13 to 241 days. A few convalescent patients gave samples both early after vaccination (day 14) and late after vaccination (days 161 to 241). For stimulating the cultures, overlapping spike peptide pools were used, derived from SARS-CoV-2 as well as from the common cold coronaviruses HCoV-NL63, HCoV-OC43 and HCoV-229E. As controls, cultures received a CEFX viral epitope pool (the positive control), an HIV-1 Nef peptide pool (the negative control), or no peptide at all. In 10 COVID-19 convalescent patients and a handful of infection-naive healthy vaccine recipients, the spike-specific CD4+ TCR repertoire before mRNA vaccination was compared with the repertoire after mRNA vaccination.

V is reduced by 3 bases and J by 1 base, leaving a spacing of 9 bases between them. The CDR3, cysteine through phenylalanine, is 14 amino acids long. Only the CDR3 DNA is retained, 42 bases long and in frame from the first base. The germline V gene sets CDR1 to MNHEY and CDR2 to SVGAGI. The time point label for this specimen denotes: late sampling 161 to 241 days after vaccination in a few convalescent patients. The treatment or condition label, read with the paper, signifies: 10-day PBMC culture with coronavirus spike peptide pools or control peptides (ViraFEST assay). The ViraFEST assay, used in the study, expanded antigen-specific T cells with peptide pools and then identified the expanded clonotypes through TCR sequencing. The convalescent patients' positive SARS-CoV-2 PCR tests fell between March and December 2020, which was before the Alpha, Beta and Delta variants emerged in the United States. PBMCs were cultured at roughly 1.8 million per well in IMDM supplemented with around 5.5% human AB serum and 9 to 10 IU/ml IL-2, with about 10 ug/ml peptide pools added. Half of the culture medium was replaced with fresh IL-2-containing medium on days 3 and 7. CD4+ T cells were isolated after roughly 10 days of culture through negative selection using the EasySep CD4+ T cell isolation kit. Ficoll-Paque Plus gradient centrifugation was used to isolate PBMCs from whole blood, and the isolated PBMCs were then either used fresh or cryopreserved at -140C. Culture conditions were generally each tested in triplicate wells.

The research as a whole found: Nearly all vaccine-specific clones in convalescent patients (304 of 307) were mono-reactive for SARS-CoV-2 spike rather than cross-reactive with common cold coronaviruses. In convalescent patients, a median 86.3% of post-vaccine SARS-CoV-2-reactive clones were detected only after vaccination, suggesting vaccine-specific priming. Relatively few convalescent patients were included in the study, and early timepoints after natural infection were not analyzed. An increase in the median number of SARS-CoV-2-reactive clonotypes from approximately 23 after infection to 38 after vaccination was observed, but the change was not found to be significant.

The protocol used for the library was PCR. TCR sequencing of DNA from cultured CD4+ T cells used the Oncomine TCR Beta short-read assay at the Johns Hopkins FTIC core. Genomic DNA was extracted from the cultured CD4+ T cells with the QIAamp micro DNA kit. The Oncomine TCR Beta libraries from cultured CD4+ T cells were pooled using unique dual indexes and then sequenced on an Illumina iSeq 100. The authors' analysis ran thus. Non-productive sequences were removed, and CDR3s that did not start with C, did not end with F or W, or were shorter than 7 amino acids were discarded. The MANAFEST web application identified antigen-specific clonotypes by comparing peptide-stimulated wells against reference wells and other culture wells. For a clone to be called positive, the clone needed an FDR below 0.05, an odds ratio above 5, and a productive frequency above 0.1% in at least two of three replicate wells. Cross-reactive clonotypes were defined as significantly expanded in both SARS-CoV-2 spike wells and at least one common cold coronavirus spike condition. Levenshtein distances (stringdist) and unrooted phylogenetic trees (ape) in R version 3.6.1 were used to assess CDR3 homology. TCRdb trimmed the raw reads at Q25, called clones with MiXCR and kept productive beta chains. Every entry covers one CDR3 protein and lists the most common genes and DNA from its rows. None of the V and J calls come from the authors' own analysis; TCRdb made them. Within this sample are fewer than 30,000 distinct CDR3 sequences, with more than 35% of them counted one time only. The ten largest make up roughly 5% of the sample.

This clonotype was detected only a few times. The target of this receptor is not known. The input lacks base qualities; no much larger clone sits a single base away. The clonotype was recovered from a human donor who had recovered from COVID-19. Sample: CD4+ T cells from blood, cultured in vitro, taken about 7 months after SARS-CoV-2 vaccination. The chain links TRBV6-5 with TRBJ1-1; the D gene is perhaps TRBD1, from 5 matching bases. CDR3 reads: CASSYEGRNTEAFF. At the DNA level, the sequence is TGTGCCAGCAGTTATGAGGGACGGAACACTGAAGCTTTCTTT.